The clone carrying this T cell receptor beta chain was counted ten times or more. The sample originates from a study of CD8 T cells in ankylosing spondylitis. Each CDR3 protein gets one entry after TCRdb re-called the 5' RACE reads with MiXCR. This table holds roughly 130,000 distinct CDR3 sequences, 7% found once. The TCR was taken from a male donor with ankylosing spondylitis or in good health (not recorded which). The sequenced material came from blood, either unsorted or a sorted T cell fraction (not recorded which).

This CDR3 reads CASNTGPNTGELFF. CDR3 DNA: TGTGCCAGTAATACAGGGCCCAACACCGGGGAGCTGTTTTTT. V usage is TRBV19 and J usage is TRBJ2-2; TRBD1 might be the D (6 bases). This CDR3 has 14 amino acids. Germline V gene lookup returns CDR1 LNHDA and CDR2 SQIVND (reference sequence). V lost 7 bases and J 2 bases, leaving 11 bases between the germline ends.